These T cell receptor beta chains were read from a single sample in a study of CD4+ T cells in melanoma. Clones were sequenced by immunoSEQ multiplex PCR, and TCRdb holds only the in-frame ones, with some missing. The table has about 54,000 clones, more than 60% seen once. Sequenced: tumor tissue. These receptors were obtained from a human donor with melanoma. The CDR3 runs from the conserved cysteine through the conserved F or W. The D gene is left open where the match is weak. Clone size is stated in some rows and not others, as once, few, many or a class when expanded.

len | d_gene | j_gene | abundance | v_gene | CDR3nt | CDR3aa
14 | . | TRBJ2-7 | . | TRBV10-3 | TGTGCCATCAGTGAGAAACGGCAGGGTGGCGAGCAGTACTTC | CAISEKRQGGEQYF
16 | TRBD1 | TRBJ2-7 | . | TRBV29-1 | TGCAGCGTTGAAGATCTTGGGCAGGGGGCAAACTACGAGCAGTACTTC | CSVEDLGQGANYEQYF
15 | TRBD1 | TRBJ2-2 | . | TRBV14 | TGTGCCAGCAGCCCCGACAGGGCAAACACCGGGGAGCTGTTTTTT | CASSPDRANTGELFF
15 | . | TRBJ2-3 | . | TRBV7-6 | TGTGCCAGCAGCTTTAGCGGTTCTAGCACAGATACGCAGTATTTT | CASSFSGSSTDTQYF
14 | TRBD1 | TRBJ2-3 | . | TRBV9 | TGTGCCAGCAGCGCTCAGGGGGCGGCAGATACGCAGTATTTT | CASSAQGAADTQYF
17 | TRBD1 | TRBJ1-5 | . | TRBV28 | TGTGCCAGCAGTTTCCCCCTGTATAGACAGGGGGCGCGGCCCCAGCATTTT | CASSFPLYRQGARPQHF
12 | TRBD1 | TRBJ1-2 | . | TRBV30 | TGTGCCAGACAGGGAGGGGGCTATGGCTACACCTTC | CARQGGGYGYTF
14 | . | TRBJ1-2 | . | TRBV2 | TGTGCCAGCAGTGTGGAGACGGCGGGCTATGGCTACACCTTC | CASSVETAGYGYTF
13 | TRBD1 | TRBJ1-2 | . | TRBV18 | TGTGCCAGCTCTCGGACAGGGCAGGATGGCTACACCTTC | CASSRTGQDGYTF
13 | . | TRBJ1-1 | many | TRBV9 | TGTGCCAGCAGCACAACAGAATACACTGAAGCTTTCTTT | CASSTTEYTEAFF